These T cell receptor beta chains were read from a single sample in a study of T cells after yellow fever vaccination. One entry per CDR3 protein results from TCRdb running MiXCR on the 5' RACE reads. The table has some 68,000 distinct CDR3 sequences, 5% to 8% seen once. The sample was CD8+ T cells sorted from PBMCs, taken approximately 40 days after the first yellow fever vaccination. The origin of the receptors is a man aged 18 to 35 who received the YFV17D yellow fever vaccine. CDR3s leave out the opening cysteine and the closing phenylalanine or tryptophan. The D gene is left open where the match is weak. Size is omitted from some rows. Given values are once, few, many or a class for expanded clones.

j_call v_call clone_size cdr3_length d_call cdr3_aa
TRBJ2-5 TRBV7-2 many 12 - ASSFDVASETQY
TRBJ2-7 TRBV5-1 many 12 - ASSFPGGHNEQY
TRBJ2-3 TRBV20-1 - 13 TRBD2 SARPLAGSTDTQY
TRBJ2-5 TRBV7-2 few 13 - ASSLTGGPVETQY
TRBJ2-3 TRBV6-5 many 12 - ASSHLGVTDTQY
TRBJ2-7 TRBV7-8 - 10 TRBD1 ASSHGQARQY
TRBJ1-2 TRBV7-6 few 11 - ASSLAAGGGYT
TRBJ1-2 TRBV12-3/TRBV12-4 many 15 TRBD1 ASSNPGTGYETVGYT
TRBJ2-5 TRBV12-3/TRBV12-4 many 14 - ASSEAIGGRQETQY
TRBJ2-7 TRBV29-1 many 11 - SVDGGIFGEQY
TRBJ2-2 TRBV6-1 few 12 - ASSEGAETGELF